What follows is one TCR beta chain and its context. Antigen specificity is unknown. CDR3 length: 16 residues. V lost 8 bases to trimming and J lost 3 bases; unmatched junction nucleotides: 12. CDR1 SGHRS and CDR2 YFSETQ come from the germline V gene. These data originate in a study of cytomegalovirus exposure and HLA in healthy donors. Findings and limits, study-wide: Owing to their indistinguishability, certain V segments, notably TRBV6-2 and TRBV6-3, were excluded. In a later analysis, at a false discovery rate of 0.05, roughly 18,000 TCR beta sequences were associated with HLA alleles.

In the PCR, 60 Vbeta and 13 Jbeta primers were used. TCRdb keeps only in-frame clones here, not all; method: immunoSEQ multiplex PCR. The table records more than 60,000 clones, more than 65% of them present only once. The TCR originated in an older man in good health and CMV-seropositive. V is TRBV5-1 and J is TRBJ1-4; 8 bases map to TRBD1. The sequencing sample was made of PBMCs. The CDR3 here is CASSRTGTMANEKLFF. The CDR3 nucleotides read TGCGCCAGTTCCCGGACAGGGACTATGGCTAATGAAAAACTGTTTTTT.